Given below is one TCR beta chain in context. It has no known antigen specificity. No base quality information exists; no much larger clone differs at one position. The data were obtained in a study of shared T cell receptors in the human thymus listed by TCRdb under 2021. As for the study more broadly: The study examined how the human thymus generates shared, self-reactive T-cell receptor alpha chains.

A distance of 14 bases separates the germline ends of V and J, which lose 4 bases and 4 bases respectively. The CDR3 holds 15 amino acids from the cysteine to the phenylalanine. The DNA shown is the 45-base CDR3, in frame from base 1. The germline V gene encodes CDR1 SNHLY and CDR2 FYNNEI. To prepare the library, the immunoSEQ multiplex PCR assay was applied. TCRdb's version of the immuneACCESS table is confined to in-frame rearrangements and falls short of the full clone set. An unresolved V gene accounts for under half of the shortfall where checked; the remainder is of unknown origin. For this sample the table gives hundreds of thousands of clones, of which approximately 85% were detected only once. The ten most abundant clones make up over 0.008% of the sample. These data were also filed under a second study, of human thymus T cells. The second publication reports: In Finland, the donors were immunologically healthy infants who were having open corrective cardiac surgery for congenital heart defects. Thymus tissue was obtained as surgical resects removed during corrective cardiac surgery. Biased V and J gene segment usage appeared to be present in both thymic and peripheral blood repertoires. The related research reported highly overlapping thymic TCR repertoires among unrelated individuals. The study characterized TCR alpha and beta repertoires from roughly 8 infant thymus samples and a few related peripheral blood samples. The cohort included 5 or 6 male and two female infants, with donor ages spanning 7 to 244 days. After being mechanically released from the tissue, thymocytes were kept at -70 degrees C in pellets of about 8.5-32 million cells. A QIAsymphony instrument was used to extract genomic DNA from frozen cell pellets. The immunoSEQ multiplex PCR assay was used to amplify the TCRB and TCRAD loci from a standardized quantity of quality-controlled genomic DNA. The amplicons covered the V(D)J region and were long enough to include the CDR3 and to identify the V and J genes. The commercial immunoSEQ service was used to sequence amplicons on an Illumina platform. Corrections for primer bias and sequencing errors followed previously described methods, while TCRAD and TCRB definitions were based on the IMGT database. Repertoires were analysed with immunoSEQ Analyzer 3.0 and VDJTools, covering basic statistics, V/J segment usage, diversity estimates, rarefaction and pairwise overlap. Diversity was estimated with Chao1, ChaoE, Efron-Thisted, Shannon and inverse Simpson indices, and also on datasets down-sampled to the smallest sample. Repertoire overlap was determined by strict matching of CDR3 nucleotide sequence, V gene and J gene, and Jaccard-based multidimensional scaling clustering was applied. On average, thymus samples gave around 810,000 unique TCRB clonotypes, whereas blood samples gave some 84,000.

The V and J genes are TRBV2 and TRBJ1-3; no D gene is confidently identified. Material: thymocytes. This clonotype was obtained from a girl under three years old with a congenital heart defect. Donor details come from another sample of the same person, matched by shared clones. The sequence in DNA is TGTGCCAGCAGTGTTGGGCGGGGTTCAGGAAACACCATATATTTT. This gives the protein CASSVGRGSGNTIYF.